The sample holds one count of the clone carrying this T cell receptor (beta chain). Antigen unknown. Clones were read by immunoSEQ multiplex PCR, and TCRdb kept only the in-frame ones, dropping some. Counted here are around 35,000 clones, roughly nine tenths occurring once; the ten biggest clones make up about a sixth. Intraepithelial and lamina propria lymphocytes were released after the graft tissue was processed. The data stem from a study of graft-versus-host responses after intestinal transplantation. On the study more broadly: The study gave all recipients anti-thymocyte globulin induction, then tacrolimus and steroids for roughly 3 years.

This CDR3 is built from 13 residues. The germline CDR1 and CDR2 sequences are MDHEN and SYDVKM. V lost 2 bases, J lost 2 bases, and 7 bases lay in between. The study, taken as a whole, reports: The study found high graft-versus-host to host-versus-graft clonal ratios in allografts of patients with graft-donor T cell macrochimerism. Recipient-marrow GvH clones were detected, some having first appeared in ileum or blood.

The sample in question was ileum tissue, obtained roughly 200 days after intestinal transplant. The receptor was derived from a human patient who received an intestinal transplant, so some T cells may come from the graft donor. The chain recombines TRBV28 with TRBJ2-7; D gene uncertain. CDR3 region: CASSLPSAYEQYF. DNA of the CDR3: TGTGCCAGCAGTTTACCAAGTGCCTACGAGCAGTACTTC.